The 11 T cell receptor beta chains reported below all come from one sample, sequenced in a study of brain T cells in children with intractable seizures (dated by TCRdb to about 2021). Reading the label with the study, this specimen's time point is: resected brain tissue, or blood drawn just prior to surgery. The method behind the library was the immunoSEQ multiplex PCR assay. Entries here come from immuneACCESS through TCRdb and include only in-frame sequences with V and J called. Some clones fail to appear in such tables; in the studies checked, an unresolved V gene covers under half of the shortfall, and the cause of the remainder is unknown. This sample gives about 64,000 clones in total; approximately 95% of them show up just once. Clones ranked in the top ten supply around 0.4% of the sample. This material consisted of peripheral blood, taken at surgery. The source is a boy under two years old with focal cortical dysplasia and intractable seizures.

The chain is built from TRBV19 and TRBJ1-1, with D unclear. V gave up 1 base and J gave up 3 bases, with 9 bases separating them. The CDR3 contains 14 residues. Germline CDR1 reads LNHDA; CDR2 reads SQIVND (reference sequence). The CDR3 sequence: CASSIVNRYTEAFF. The CDR3 bases are TGTGCCAGTAGTATAGTCAACCGTTACACTGAAGCTTTCTTT.

The rearrangement uses TRBV21-1 and TRBJ2-2; the D segment call TRBD2 is taken from the table without a DNA check. TRBV21-1 is deemed a pseudogene. The CDR3 has 18 amino acids. The CDR3 protein is CASSKRVLRGSNTGELFF. The CDR3 bases are TGTGCCAGCAGCAAAAGGGTGTTGCGGGGAAGTAACACCGGGGAGCTGTTTTTT.

V gene TRBV10-3 combines with J gene TRBJ2-2; D remains ambiguous. V dropped 3 bases and J dropped 4 bases, with 0 bases sitting between them. CDR1 is ENHRY and CDR2 is SYGVKD in the germline V gene. The CDR3 is 11 residues long. The DNA for the CDR3 is TGTGCCATCAGTGACACCGGGGAGCTGTTTTTT. Protein product: CAISDTGELFF.

The CDR3 bases are TGTGCCAGCAGCGTGCGTAGAGGCACCGGGGAGCTGTTTTTT. This encodes CASSVRRGTGELFF. V usage is TRBV9 and J usage is TRBJ2-2; no reliable D call. The ends were cut back, 2 bases at V and 4 bases at J, with 9 bases in the middle. From germline, CDR1 is SGDLS and CDR2 YYNGEE. This CDR3 is 14 amino acids long. The full variable domain, rest sourced from reference TRBV9 and TRBJ2-2, is DSGVTQTPKHLITATGQRVTLRCSPRSGDLSVYWYQQSLDQGLQFLIQYYNGEERAKGNILERFSAQQFPDLHSELNLSSLELGDSALYFCASSVRRGTGELFFGEGSRLTVL.

The chain joins TRBV7-2 to TRBJ2-7, with a tentative D call TRBD1 (7 bases). Germline V lookup: CDR1 SGHTA, CDR2 FQGNSA. This CDR3 region has 14 residues. V was trimmed by 2 bases and J by 6 bases, leaving 14 bases between them. The CDR3 region has the DNA TGTGCCAGCAGCTTATTGGGCCAGGGGGGCGAGCAGTACTTC. Encoded protein: CASSLLGQGGEQYF.

The CDR3 coding sequence is TGTGCCAGCAGCCAAGTCAGAGACAGGGGAAATTCACCCCTCCACTTT. Translating gives CASSQVRDRGNSPLHF. The chain recombines TRBV3-1 (or the pseudogene TRBV3-2) with TRBJ1-6; 8 bases match TRBD1. Germline V gene lookup returns CDR1 LGHDT and CDR2 YNNKEL (reference sequence). J lost 7 bases, V lost 1 base, and 6 bases had no gene match. The CDR3 has 16 amino acids.

The chain recombines TRBV5-1 with TRBJ1-5; TRBD1 aligns across 7 bases. The germline CDR1 and CDR2 sequences are SGHRS and YFSETQ. Trimming at V came to 0 bases and at J to 6 bases, leaving 3 bases not matched to a gene. CDR3 length equals 14 residues. The chain's CDR3 is CASSLVAGGQPQHF. CDR3 coding DNA: TGCGCCAGCAGCTTGGTTGCAGGGGGTCAGCCCCAGCATTTT.

CDR3 bases: TGTGCCAGCAGTCCAGGGATCGGGGGCACTGAAGCTTTCTTT. Its translation: CASSPGIGGTEAFF. The J gene is TRBJ1-1, the V gene TRBV28, with D perhaps matching TRBD1 (5 bases). The CDR3 length is 14 residues. V shed 5 bases and J shed 4 bases, with 14 bases lying between them. The germline V gene has CDR1 MDHEN and CDR2 SYDVKM. Based on the CDR3 plus reference TRBV28 and TRBJ1-1, the full variable domain is DVKVTQSSRYLVKRTGEKVFLECVQDMDHENMFWYRQDPGLGLRLIYFSYDVKMKEKGDIPEGYSVSREKKERFSLILESASTNQTSMYLCASSPGIGGTEAFFGQGTRLTVV.

The J gene is TRBJ1-2, the V gene TRBV12-5, with D unresolved. Looked up from germline, CDR1 is LGHNT and CDR2 is FRNRAP. This CDR3 contains 12 residues. V lost 3 bases and J lost 8, with 10 bases in between. The CDR3 sequence: CASGFVGQGYTF. The CDR3 DNA is TGTGCTAGTGGTTTTGTAGGGCAAGGCTACACCTTC. Full variable domain (outside the CDR3, taken from reference TRBV12-5 and TRBJ1-2): DARVTQTPRHKVTEMGQEVTMRCQPILGHNTVFWYRQTMMQGLELLAYFRNRAPLDDSGMPKDRFSAEMPDATLATLKIQPSEPRDSAVYFCASGFVGQGYTFGSGTRLTVV.

The rearrangement uses TRBV6-4 and TRBJ1-5, with a tentative D call TRBD1 (5 bases). CDR3 length: 18 residues. V lost 7 bases and J lost 5, with 27 bases in between. The V gene's germline CDR1 is MRHNA and CDR2 SNTAGT. CDR3 region: CASTTRGGEGVGDQPQHF. In DNA form, the CDR3 reads TGTGCCAGCACTACCCGGGGAGGGGAGGGTGTAGGCGATCAGCCCCAGCATTTT.

This chain's CDR3 is CASSRIHRGRDIQYF. The CDR3 DNA sequence: TGTGCCAGTAGTCGAATTCACAGGGGGCGAGACATTCAGTACTTC. The chain links TRBV19 to TRBJ2-4; 9 bases line up with TRBD1. Germline-derived CDR1 and CDR2 are LNHDA and SQIVND (reference sequence). The CDR3 runs 15 residues. J lost 8 bases, V lost 5 bases, and 10 bases had no gene match.